A single sample gave rise to the 28 T cell receptor beta chains below, sequenced in a study of T cell repertoires in cytomegalovirus infection. TCRdb processed the reads anew with MiXCR; each CDR3 protein has one entry. Here the sample spans some 680,000 distinct CDR3 sequences, 35% to 40% being singletons. The source material was PBMCs. These receptor sequences come from a human donor in good health (CMV status not recorded). Some clones in this sample may be carry-over from other donors' samples.

There are a few counts of this clonotype. The V and J genes are TRBV6-6 and TRBJ2-6, with D unresolved. The CDR3 covers 14 residues. Trimming removed 6 bases from V and 0 bases from J, with 6 bases in between. The germline gives CDR1 MNHNY, CDR2 SVGAGI (reference sequence). CDR3 loop: CASRATSGANVLTF. As DNA, the CDR3 is TGTGCCAGCAGGGCCACCTCTGGGGCCAACGTCCTGACTTTC.

The chain joins TRBV9 to TRBJ1-2, with a weak D call TRBD1 (6 bases). Germline lookup yields CDR1 SGDLS and CDR2 YYNGEE. V was trimmed by 0 bases and J by 5 bases, leaving 20 bases between them. This CDR3 spans 17 amino acids. Written as DNA, the CDR3 is TGTGCCAGCAGCGTAGCTATCGGGGGGCTAAGTGGGTATGGCTACACCTTC. It specifies CASSVAIGGLSGYGYTF. Full variable domain (missing parts from reference TRBV9 and TRBJ1-2): DSGVTQTPKHLITATGQRVTLRCSPRSGDLSVYWYQQSLDQGLQFLIQYYNGEERAKGNILERFSAQQFPDLHSELNLSSLELGDSALYFCASSVAIGGLSGYGYTFGSGTRLTVV.

This clonotype occurred many times. This chain connects TRBV7-8 to TRBJ2-7; no reliable D call. With 1 base removed from V and 2 bases from J, the gap between germline ends came to 12 bases. The CDR3 is made up of 15 amino acids. The germline V gene has CDR1 SGHVS and CDR2 FQNEAQ. The DNA for the CDR3 is TGTGCCAGCAGCTTAGTCCCTCTCGGACCCTACGAGCAGTACTTC. It encodes CASSLVPLGPYEQYF.

This clonotype has at least ten counts. CDR3 DNA: TGTGCCATCAACAAAGGGGGGGGCAGGGGGCCGGGTGAGCAGTACTTC. Translation: CAINKGGGRGPGEQYF. The rearrangement joins TRBV10-3 to TRBJ2-7, with D possibly TRBD1 on 8 matching bases. The V gene lost 7 bases and the J gene lost 7 bases, with 26 bases spanning the gap. Germline-derived CDR1 and CDR2 are ENHRY and SYGVKD. The CDR3 contains 16 residues.

As to this clonotype: Mismatch with germline at one junction end may stem from a read error. This rearrangement joins TRBV28 to TRBJ1-6, with TRBD1 as a possible D gene (5 bases). There are 18 residues in the CDR3. The germline CDR1 and CDR2 sequences are MDHEN and SYDVKM. Here the CDR3 DNA reads TGTGCCAGCAGTCTCTCGCGGGGGGGGGTAGCCTTGAATTCACCCCTCAACTTT. Translating gives CASSLSRGGVALNSPLNF.

This clonotype showed up just a few times. The gene calls are TRBV27 and TRBJ2-1; 10 bases fit TRBD2. This CDR3 contains 17 residues. Germline-derived CDR1 and CDR2 are MNHEY and SMNVEV (reference sequence). Trimming cost V 5 bases and J 8 bases; bases outside gene matches: 15. In DNA, the CDR3 is TGTGCCAGCAGTCGGGTGATTCTAGCGGGAGATTCTCATGAGCAGTTCTTC. Its protein product is CASSRVILAGDSHEQFF.

V and J are TRBV6-1 and TRBJ1-1; 9 bases line up with TRBD1. Trimming cost V 8 bases and J 12 bases; bases outside gene matches: 4. CDR3 length: 10 amino acids. The germline V gene encodes CDR1 MNHNS and CDR2 SASEGT. The CDR3 is CASGGQGTFF. As DNA, the CDR3 is TGTGCCAGCGGGGGACAGGGAACTTTCTTT.

This clonotype turned up a few times. The rearrangement joins TRBV24-1 to TRBJ2-3, with D hard to call. The CDR3 is 17 residues long. Looked up from germline, CDR1 is KGHDR and CDR2 is SFDVKD. Deletions cut 4 bases from V and 6 bases from J, with 22 bases between. CDR3 sequence: CATSDHPVGALEDTQYF. The CDR3 bases are TGTGCCACCAGTGACCACCCCGTGGGCGCCCTGGAGGATACGCAGTATTTT.

V and J are TRBV20-1 and TRBJ1-2; maybe TRBD1 (5 bases). Trimming removed 0 bases from V and 4 bases from J, with 18 bases in between. The CDR3 has 16 amino acids. Germline CDR1 and CDR2: DFQATT and SNEGSKA (reference sequence). CDR3 residues: CSARDGGTQSIYGYTF. Here the CDR3 DNA reads TGCAGTGCTAGAGATGGCGGGACCCAGAGTATCTATGGCTACACCTTC.

This chain connects TRBV4-3 to TRBJ1-3; maybe TRBD1 (5 bases). Germline V gene sequence: CDR1 LGHNA, CDR2 YSLEER. The V gene lost 4 bases and the J gene lost 4 bases, with 20 bases spanning the gap. This CDR3 comprises 17 residues. CDR3 DNA sequence: TGCGCCAGCAGCCGGGAGCAGGGAATTCGTTCCGGAAACACCATATATTTT. Protein product: CASSREQGIRSGNTIYF.

V and J are TRBV2 and TRBJ2-7; D gene uncertain. Germline CDR1 and CDR2: SNHLY and FYNNEI. CDR3 length: 17 amino acids. Trimming took off 6 bases at V and 3 bases at J, with 24 bases between the two ends. This CDR3 reads CASRGPAEAGYNYEQYF. CDR3 in DNA: TGTGCCAGCAGGGGCCCAGCTGAGGCCGGATATAACTACGAGCAGTACTTC.

This clonotype was seen more than once but under ten times. CDR3 region: CASSLGTWPETQYF. The CDR3, as DNA: TGTGCCAGCAGCTTAGGCACGTGGCCGGAGACCCAGTACTTC. The V gene is TRBV7-6, the J gene TRBJ2-5; no definite D call. Germline lookup yields CDR1 SGHVS and CDR2 FNYEAQ. The germline V and J ends were trimmed by 1 base and 5 bases, with 11 bases remaining between them. This CDR3 region has 14 residues.

This clonotype has more than one count but fewer than ten. The chain employs TRBV5-5 and TRBJ1-1; 8 bases line up with TRBD1. V lost 0 bases, J lost 6 bases, and 1 base stayed unmatched. CDR1 is SGHKS, CDR2 YYEKEE, per germline (reference sequence). The CDR3 is made up of 13 amino acids. CDR3 in DNA: TGTGCCAGCAGCTTGGCGGACAGGGCTGAAGCTTTCTTT. This codes for CASSLADRAEAFF.

This clonotype has ten or more counts. V usage is TRBV4-1 and J usage is TRBJ2-7, with 9 bases fitting TRBD2. V lost 1 base, J lost 4 bases, and 5 bases stayed unmatched. This CDR3 region has 15 residues. Germline CDR1 reads MGHRA; CDR2 reads YSYEKL. In DNA form, the CDR3 reads TGCGCCAGCAGCCAAGGAGCGGGAGGTGCTTACGAGCAGTACTTC. This gives the protein CASSQGAGGAYEQYF.

The chain has TRBV27 and TRBJ1-2, with 7 nucleotides matching TRBD1. The V gene end was trimmed by 0 bases and the J gene end by 4 bases; junction bases not matched to a gene: 5. From germline, CDR1 is MNHEY and CDR2 SMNVEV (reference sequence). The CDR3 sequence is 15 residues long. CDR3 residues: CASSLSEGASYGYTF. The CDR3 coding sequence is TGTGCCAGCAGTTTATCGGAGGGGGCAAGCTATGGCTACACCTTC.

Comment on this clonotype: Its ends do not fully match the called genes, so a read error is possible. The genes are TRBV7-9 and TRBJ2-5; no reliable D call. This CDR3 contains 14 residues. Germline CDR1 SEHNR, CDR2 FQNEAQ (reference sequence). For the CDR3, the DNA is TGTTCCAGCAGCCTACTACGACAAGCAGAGACCCAGTACTTC. Its protein product is CSSSLLRQAETQYF.

The chain employs TRBV20-1 and TRBJ1-1, with D perhaps TRBD1 (6 bases). Trimming cost V 1 base and J 6 bases, with 9 bases left between them. CDR1 DFQATT and CDR2 SNEGSKA come from the germline V gene (reference sequence). CDR3 size: 12 residues. The CDR3 spells CSARVGTPEAFF. CDR3 DNA: TGCAGTGCTAGAGTTGGGACACCTGAAGCTTTCTTT.

This clonotype was observed a few times. The chain employs TRBV19 and TRBJ1-2, with a weak D call TRBD1 (5 bases). Germline CDR1 reads LNHDA; CDR2 reads SQIVND (reference sequence). This CDR3 spans 14 amino acids. Deletions cut 3 bases from V and 4 bases from J, with 12 bases between. CDR3 in DNA: TGTGCCAGTAGTATCGGGACCGCCGTCTATGGCTACACCTTC. This codes for CASSIGTAVYGYTF.

Concerning this clonotype itself: This could be a read error, since a much larger clone is one nucleotide away. This chain links TRBV7-6 with TRBJ2-6; the match to TRBD1 covers 8 bases. This CDR3 is built from 21 residues. Per the germline V gene, CDR1 is SGHVS and CDR2 is FNYEAQ. The DNA of the CDR3 is TGTGCCAGCAGCTTACTCCCGCGTATCAGGGGGCGAGTCTCTGGGGCCAACGTCATGACTTTC. Translated: CASSLLPRIRGRVSGANVMTF. Full variable domain (missing parts from reference TRBV7-6 and TRBJ2-6): GAGVSQSPRYKVTKRGQDVALRCDPISGHVSLYWYRQALGQGPEFLTYFNYEAQQDKSGLPNDRFSAERPEGSISTLTIQRTEQRDSAMYRCASSLLPRIRGRVSGANVMTFGAGSRLTVL.

This clonotype appeared a few times. The V call is TRBV7-9, the J call TRBJ1-1; D gene unclear. Germline V gives CDR1 SEHNR, CDR2 FQNEAQ (reference sequence). CDR3 size: 14 residues. Trimming took 3 bases from V and 1 from J, leaving 9 bases between them. CDR3 protein: CASSFFGSNTEAFF. CDR3 in DNA: TGTGCCAGCAGCTTTTTTGGTTCGAACACTGAAGCTTTCTTT. The full variable domain, with the rest looked up from reference TRBV7-9 and TRBJ1-1, is DTGVSQNPRHKITKRGQNVTFRCDPISEHNRLYWYRQTLGQGPEFLTYFQNEAQLEKSRLLSDRFSAERPKGSFSTLEIQRTEQGDSAMYLCASSFFGSNTEAFFGQGTRLTVV.

Only a few counts were recorded for this clonotype. The chain combines TRBV28 with TRBJ1-2, with TRBD1 matching 11 bases. This CDR3 is 17 amino acids long. The germline V gene has CDR1 MDHEN and CDR2 SYDVKM. J was trimmed by 7 bases and V by 6 bases; bases with no gene match: 16. The CDR3 DNA reads TGTGCCAGCAGGGGCCCCGGACAGGGGGCGTTATATGGTGGCTACACCTTC. Amino acid sequence: CASRGPGQGALYGGYTF.

This clonotype was observed a few times. The J gene is TRBJ2-5, the V gene TRBV12-3 or TRBV12-4; D assignment may be TRBD1 or TRBD2 (5 bases each). With 6 bases removed from V and 1 base from J, the gap between germline ends came to 12 bases. The CDR3 length is 14 residues. The CDR3 reads CASSVGAGQETQYF. DNA of the CDR3: TGTGCCAGCAGCGTAGGGGCGGGCCAAGAGACCCAGTACTTC.

The chain employs TRBV5-1 and TRBJ2-5, with D tentatively TRBD2 (5 bases). This CDR3 spans 15 amino acids. The V end was cut by 4 bases, the J end by 1 base, with 14 bases between. CDR1 is SGHRS, CDR2 YFSETQ, per germline. This CDR3 reads CASSQEPGIQETQYF. Written as DNA, the CDR3 is TGCGCCAGCAGCCAAGAACCGGGAATCCAAGAGACCCAGTACTTC.

This chain connects TRBV28 to TRBJ2-2; D possibly corresponds to TRBD2 (6 bases). CDR1 and CDR2 from the germline V gene are MDHEN and SYDVKM. Trimming pared 6 bases from V and 0 bases from J, leaving 11 bases between. The CDR3 has 15 residues. The CDR3 reads CASSGGFANTGELFF. CDR3 coding DNA: TGTGCCAGCAGCGGAGGGTTCGCGAACACCGGGGAGCTGTTTTTT.

The chain carries TRBV27 and TRBJ2-1; 11 bases map to TRBD2. Germline V lookup: CDR1 MNHEY, CDR2 SMNVEV (reference sequence). The CDR3 is 15 amino acids. The junction had 9 bases not matched to a gene; V was cut back by 6 bases and J by 8 bases. As DNA, the CDR3 is TGTGCCAGCAGCCTTACTAGCGGGAGTTTCGATGAGCAGTTCTTC. This codes for CASSLTSGSFDEQFF.

The V call is TRBV19, the J call TRBJ1-1; unclear D gene. The V end was cut by 5 bases, the J end by 4 bases, with 11 bases between. CDR3 size: 13 residues. Germline V lookup: CDR1 LNHDA, CDR2 SQIVND (reference sequence). The CDR3 spells CASSLMESTEAFF. The DNA of the CDR3 is TGTGCCAGTAGTCTTATGGAATCCACTGAAGCTTTCTTT. Looking up the rest from reference TRBV19 and TRBJ1-1 gives the full variable domain: DGGITQSPKYLFRKEGQNVTLSCEQNLNHDAMYWYRQDPGQGLRLIYYSQIVNDFQKGDIAEGYSVSREKKESFPLTVTSAQKNPTAFYLCASSLMESTEAFFGQGTRLTVV.

This clonotype turned up a few times. The CDR3 protein is CASSSQTAAGYGYTF. CDR3 DNA sequence: TGTGCCAGCAGCTCTCAGACCGCGGCGGGGTATGGCTACACCTTC. V gene TRBV7-8 combines with J gene TRBJ1-2; the D is unclear. This CDR3 has 15 amino acids. Germline assignment: CDR1 SGHVS and CDR2 FQNEAQ. Trimming shortened V by 4 bases and J by 5 bases, and 17 bases separated the two germline ends.

In its sample, this clonotype was seen once. This chain connects TRBV4-1 to TRBJ1-5; D may be TRBD1 (5 bases). The germline V and J ends were trimmed by 0 bases and 5 bases, with 14 bases remaining between them. Germline V gene sequence: CDR1 MGHRA, CDR2 YSYEKL. CDR3 length: 16 amino acids. The CDR3 here is CASSQDFDRKYQPQHF. The CDR3 DNA reads as TGCGCCAGCAGCCAAGATTTTGACAGAAAATATCAGCCCCAGCATTTT.